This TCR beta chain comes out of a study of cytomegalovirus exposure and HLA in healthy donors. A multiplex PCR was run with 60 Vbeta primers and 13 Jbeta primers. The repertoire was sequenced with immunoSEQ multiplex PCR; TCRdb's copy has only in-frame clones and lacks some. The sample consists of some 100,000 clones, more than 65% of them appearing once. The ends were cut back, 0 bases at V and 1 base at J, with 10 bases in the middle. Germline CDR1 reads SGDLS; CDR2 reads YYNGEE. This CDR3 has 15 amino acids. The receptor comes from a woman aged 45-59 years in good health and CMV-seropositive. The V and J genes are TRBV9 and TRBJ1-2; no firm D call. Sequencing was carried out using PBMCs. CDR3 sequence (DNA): TGTGCCAGCAGCGTAGTAGACGGACTTAACTATGGCTACACCTTC. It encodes CASSVVDGLNYGYTF.